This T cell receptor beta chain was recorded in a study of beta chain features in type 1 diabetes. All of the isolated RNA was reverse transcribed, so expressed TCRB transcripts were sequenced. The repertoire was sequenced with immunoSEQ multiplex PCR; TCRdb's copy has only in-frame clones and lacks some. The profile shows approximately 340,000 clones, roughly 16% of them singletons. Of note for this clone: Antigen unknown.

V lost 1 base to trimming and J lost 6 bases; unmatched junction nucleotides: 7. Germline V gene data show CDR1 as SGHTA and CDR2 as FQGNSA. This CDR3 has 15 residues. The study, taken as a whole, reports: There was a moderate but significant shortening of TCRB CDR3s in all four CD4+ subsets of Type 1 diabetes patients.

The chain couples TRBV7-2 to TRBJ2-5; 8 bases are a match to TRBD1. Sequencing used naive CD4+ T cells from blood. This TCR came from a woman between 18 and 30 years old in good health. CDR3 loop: CASSLVSGGWKTQYF. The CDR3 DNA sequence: TGTGCCAGCAGCTTAGTTTCAGGGGGCTGGAAGACCCAGTACTTC.